This entry is about one TCR beta chain. There are 14 residues in the CDR3. Trimming cost V 0 bases and J 7 bases, with 10 bases left between them. CDR1 LNHDA and CDR2 SQIVND come from the germline V gene (reference sequence). This sample is drawn from a study of blood T cell repertoires in COVID-19. Study-wide background: Sites in the United States, Italy and Spain provided acute and convalescent COVID-19 samples. In each case, the material was cDNA or gDNA derived from T cells, B-cell-depleted T cells, or PBMCs.

Authors' data handling: Cell counts per sample came from amplifying reference gene primers. Profiling relied on immunoSEQ multiplex PCR, and the TCRdb table lists in-frame clones only, not all of them. V and J calls and clone size come straight from that table; D and trimming were deduced from the DNA. The repertoire holds around 170,000 clones, with 88% as singletons. Sequenced sample: peripheral blood. This sequence was found in a man in his sixties with acute or convalescent COVID-19. V usage is TRBV19 and J usage is TRBJ1-5; a possible D gene is TRBD1 (5 bases). In DNA, the CDR3 is TGTGCCAGTAGTATAGACCAGGGCGGCCAGCCCCAGCATTTT. Its protein is CASSIDQGGQPQHF.